The 8 T cell receptor beta chains reported below all come from one sample, sequenced in a study of neurological immune-mediated disorders. A single record per CDR3 protein comes from TCRdb applying MiXCR to the 5' RACE reads. The sample includes some 25,000 distinct CDR3 sequences, over 5.5% of them seen just once. Source material: PBMCs. The receptors here all came from a woman between 35 and 50 years old in good health.

This clonotype was seen many times. The gene calls are TRBV11-1 and TRBJ2-1; tentatively, D is TRBD1 (6 bases). Germline lookup yields CDR1 SGHAT and CDR2 FQDESV (reference sequence). Deletions cut 6 bases from V and 6 bases from J, with 12 bases between. This CDR3 has 13 amino acids. The CDR3 DNA is TGTGCCAGCAGGACCAGAGGGGGCAATGAGCAGTTCTTC. Its protein is CASRTRGGNEQFF. The full variable domain, in which reference TRBV11-1 and TRBJ2-1 provide the parts outside the CDR3, is EAEVAQSPRYKITEKSQAVAFWCDPISGHATLYWYRQILGQGPELLVQFQDESVVDDSQLPKDRFSAERLKGVDSTLKIQPAELGDSAMYLCASRTRGGNEQFFGPGTRLTVL.

The table lists this clonotype with many counts. The rearrangement uses TRBV5-6 and TRBJ1-1; perhaps TRBD1 as D (5 bases). This CDR3 has 16 residues. Germline CDR1 and CDR2: SGHDT and YYEEEE. V gave up 4 bases and J gave up 0 bases, with 16 bases separating them. The CDR3 sequence is CASSRGWGDMNTEAFF. CDR3 nucleotide sequence: TGTGCCAGCAGCCGGGGCTGGGGGGATATGAACACTGAAGCTTTCTTT.

This clonotype was counted many times. The genes are TRBV28 and TRBJ2-7, with D unresolved. The CDR3 has 13 residues. CDR1 is MDHEN, CDR2 SYDVKM, per germline. The V gene lost 3 bases and the J gene lost 1 base, with 7 bases spanning the gap. The CDR3 nucleotides read TGTGCCAGCAGTTTCCGGTTTTCCTACGAGCAGTACTTC. It translates to CASSFRFSYEQYF.

Regarding this clonotype: The germline gene is not matched at one end of the junction; a read error may be the cause. The J gene is TRBJ2-7, the V gene TRBV10-3; D assignment may be TRBD1 or TRBD2 (5 bases each). The germline CDR1 and CDR2 sequences are ENHRY and SYGVKD. CDR3 size: 12 residues. The CDR3: CAIGVGAYEQCF. CDR3 bases: TGTGCCATCGGGGTCGGGGCCTACGAGCAATGCTTC.

The chain couples TRBV6-2 or TRBV6-3 to TRBJ2-7; D not resolved. The CDR3 totals 12 residues. Germline CDR1 MNHEY, CDR2 SVGEGT. V lost 0 bases, J lost 3 bases, and 3 bases lay in between. CDR3 region: CASSYSDYEQYF. In DNA form, the CDR3 reads TGTGCCAGCAGTTACTCCGACTACGAGCAGTACTTC.

This clonotype was counted ten times or more. The J gene is TRBJ1-1, the V gene TRBV20-1; D is unresolved. Deletions cut 0 bases from V and 2 bases from J, with 7 bases between. The CDR3 is 13 residues long. Looked up from germline, CDR1 is DFQATT and CDR2 is SNEGSKA (reference sequence). DNA for the CDR3: TGCAGTGCTAGAGATGCAGCCAACACTGAAGCTTTCTTT. Amino acid sequence: CSARDAANTEAFF.

This clonotype was observed many times. This chain uses TRBV20-1 with TRBJ2-5, with unresolved D. The CDR3 covers 10 residues. CDR1 and CDR2 (germline): DFQATT, SNEGSKA (reference sequence). Trimming stripped 3 bases from V and 2 bases from J, with 1 base between. The CDR3 DNA is TGCAGTGCTAGGCAAGAGACCCAGTACTTC. Its protein is CSARQETQYF.

This clonotype was found many times. The rearrangement joins TRBV7-3 to TRBJ2-5; 11 nucleotides agree with TRBD1. The CDR3 runs 16 residues. In germline, CDR1 is SGHTA, CDR2 FQGTGA. V was pared by 0 bases and J by 4 bases, with 4 bases of the junction left unmatched. CDR3 loop: CASSLTGTGGRETQYF. The CDR3 nucleotides read TGTGCCAGCAGCTTAACCGGGACAGGGGGTCGAGAGACCCAGTACTTC.